This T cell receptor beta chain derives from a study of cytomegalovirus exposure and HLA in healthy donors. Every donor was a healthy person donating bone marrow. The PCR had 60 Vbeta and 13 Jbeta primers. TCRdb's table, derived via immunoSEQ multiplex PCR, lists solely in-frame clones and lacks some. The sample records over 85,000 clones, 67% being singletons. The CDR3 sequence is 15 residues long. From germline, CDR1 is SGDLS and CDR2 YYNGEE. Trimming stripped 4 bases from V and 4 bases from J, with 16 bases between. The chain combines TRBV9 with TRBJ2-3, with D maybe TRBD1 (6 bases). The origin of this receptor is a man aged 25-45 years in good health and CMV-seronegative. Sequencing input: PBMCs. CDR3 region: CASSKYLQGSDTQYF. In DNA, the CDR3 is TGTGCCAGCAGCAAATACTTACAGGGCTCAGATACGCAGTATTTT.